This T cell receptor (beta chain) is from a study of CD8 T cells in Susac syndrome. About 0.5 to 1 ug RNA was reverse transcribed with random hexamers. TCRdb used MiXCR to reprocess the immunoSEQ multiplex PCR reads, holding one entry per CDR3 protein. The sample lists around 150,000 distinct CDR3 sequences, around 94% occurring once. The CDR3 is 17 amino acids. Trimming took 4 bases from V and 8 from J; bases not matched to a gene: 10. CDR1 is LGHDT and CDR2 is YNNKEL in the germline V gene (reference sequence). This chain joins TRBV3-1 and TRBJ2-2; 13 bases align to TRBD2. Sequenced material: CD4+ T cells from PBMCs. This clonotype originated in a human donor in good health. CDR3 in DNA: TGTGCCAGCAGCCCCCGGACTAGCGGGGGATTGGCGGGGGAGCTGTTTTTT. Protein sequence: CASSPRTSGGLAGELFF.